Shown below are 32 T cell receptor beta chains from a single sample sequenced in a study of human T cells and chemical hapten exposure. TCRdb redid the calling of the RACE reads with MiXCR, one entry per CDR3 protein. The data show around 50,000 distinct CDR3 sequences, 9.3% seen once. This sample's time point: patch test 1, 2 weeks after DPC sensitization. Treatment defined: therapeutic diphenylcyclopropenone sensitization with weekly scalp DPC. Sequenced material: whole blood, taken in connection with sensitization to the hapten diphenylcyclopropenone (DPC). The receptors were gathered from a woman aged 40-49 years with alopecia areata. Some clones in this sample may be carry-over from other donors' samples.

This clonotype was found many times. The chain is built from TRBV3-1 and TRBJ1-6; the match to TRBD1 covers 10 bases. J gave up 8 bases and V 3 bases, and 4 bases lay outside the gene matches. The CDR3 length is 15 residues. Per the germline V gene, CDR1 is LGHDT and CDR2 is YNNKEL (reference sequence). CDR3 loop: CASSQPGTGDSPLHF. CDR3 DNA sequence: TGTGCCAGCAGCCAGCCCGGGACAGGGGATTCACCCCTCCACTTT.

The CDR3 loop reads CASKGERVLESNVLTF. The CDR3 nucleotides are TGTGCCAGCAAGGGGGAGCGGGTTCTGGAGTCCAACGTCCTGACTTTC. V gene TRBV2 combines with J gene TRBJ2-6, with D tentatively TRBD1 or TRBD2 (6 bases each). The germline V and J ends were trimmed by 7 bases and 8 bases, with 21 bases remaining between them. The CDR3 sequence is 16 residues long. Germline-derived CDR1 and CDR2 are SNHLY and FYNNEI.

This chain uses TRBV13 with TRBJ1-2; 9 nucleotides align to TRBD1. Germline loops: CDR1 PRHDT, CDR2 FYEKMQ (reference sequence). The CDR3 contains 17 residues. V was clipped by 3 bases and J by 1 base; unmatched bases: 9. CDR3: CASSFPTGGQGNYGYTF. CDR3 coding DNA: TGTGCCAGCAGCTTCCCCACGGGGGGACAGGGTAACTATGGCTACACCTTC. The variable domain in full, completed from reference TRBV13 and TRBJ1-2, reads AAGVIQSPRHLIKEKRETATLKCYPIPRHDTVYWYQQGPGQDPQFLISFYEKMQSDKGSIPDRFSAQQFSDYHSELNMSSLELGDSALYFCASSFPTGGQGNYGYTFGSGTRLTVV.

This clonotype was seen a handful of times. The chain has TRBV5-1 and TRBJ2-1, with 14 bases identical to TRBD2. V was clipped by 6 bases and J by 8 bases; unmatched bases: 4. CDR3 length equals 14 residues. Germline lookup yields CDR1 SGHRS and CDR2 YFSETQ. The CDR3 bases are TGCGCCAGCAACGGACTAGCGGGGGGTCATGAGCAGTTCTTC. Protein product: CASNGLAGGHEQFF. Supplemented by reference TRBV5-1 and TRBJ2-1, the full variable domain reads KAGVTQTPRYLIKTRGQQVTLSCSPISGHRSVSWYQQTPGQGLQFLFEYFSETQRNKGNFPGRFSGRQFSNSRSEMNVSTLELGDSALYLCASNGLAGGHEQFFGPGTRLTVL.

This clonotype came up a few times. The rearrangement joins TRBV28 to TRBJ2-7; TRBD2 might be the D (5 bases). The germline V gene has CDR1 MDHEN and CDR2 SYDVKM. Trimming took 5 bases from V and 0 from J, leaving 20 bases between them. The CDR3 spans 17 residues. CDR3 DNA: TGTGCCAGCAGTCCGTTGCGGGTCGCCGATCCCTCCTACGAGCAGTACTTC. Protein product: CASSPLRVADPSYEQYF.

This clonotype was seen many times. The rearrangement links TRBV3-1 to TRBJ2-2; 8 nucleotides agree with TRBD2. The CDR3 runs 15 residues. Germline values: CDR1 LGHDT, CDR2 YNNKEL (reference sequence). V was pared by 8 bases and J by 5 bases, with 10 bases of the junction left unmatched. DNA for the CDR3: TGTGCCAGCGCGGCGGGGGGCCCGGGGACCGGGGAGCTGTTTTTT. Translating it yields CASAAGGPGTGELFF.

The V gene is TRBV9, the J gene TRBJ1-6; possibly TRBD1 for D (5 bases). Trimming pared 3 bases from V and 10 bases from J, leaving 26 bases between. Germline V gene lookup returns CDR1 SGDLS and CDR2 YYNGEE. This CDR3 has 18 amino acids. This chain's CDR3 is CASSAPREGRQGGSPLHF. For the CDR3, the DNA is TGTGCCAGCAGCGCCCCCCGCGAGGGCCGTCAGGGAGGATCACCCCTCCACTTT.

This clonotype was picked up many times. The V gene is TRBV6-1, the J gene TRBJ1-2, with TRBD1 identical over 11 bases. Germline V gene data show CDR1 as MNHNS and CDR2 as SASEGT. Trimming removed 4 bases from V and 6 bases from J; junction bases left unmatched: 10. This CDR3 comprises 16 residues. CDR3 sequence (DNA): TGTGCCAGCAGTGGGACAGGGGGCGCAGGCTTTGATGGCTACACCTTC. Its translation is CASSGTGGAGFDGYTF.

This clonotype was observed many times. The chain combines TRBV4-1 with TRBJ2-7, with D perhaps matching TRBD2 (5 bases). V lost 1 base, J lost 0 bases, and 19 bases lay in between. The CDR3 extends over 18 amino acids. Looked up from germline, CDR1 is MGHRA and CDR2 is YSYEKL. CDR3 sequence (DNA): TGCGCCAGCAGCCAAGCCATCCGGGCCTCGGGGAGCTCCTACGAGCAGTACTTC. Translating gives CASSQAIRASGSSYEQYF.

This clonotype was picked up many times. The genes are TRBV12-3 or TRBV12-4 and TRBJ2-2; D ambiguous. V was pared by 8 bases and J by 2 bases, with 9 bases between. The CDR3 length is 13 residues. The CDR3 sequence is CASSLANTGELFF. The CDR3 DNA reads as TGTGCCAGCTCTTTGGCAAACACCGGGGAGCTGTTTTTT.

This clonotype has a count of ten or more. The rearrangement links TRBV12-3 or TRBV12-4 to TRBJ1-5, with a possible D match to TRBD1 (5 bases). This CDR3 contains 13 residues. Trimming removed 2 bases at V and 6 bases at J, with 8 bases between. This chain's CDR3 is CASSLRGAQPQHF. In DNA form, the CDR3 reads TGTGCCAGCAGTTTACGAGGGGCTCAGCCCCAGCATTTT.

This clonotype occurred a few times. The gene calls are TRBV12-3 or TRBV12-4 and TRBJ1-3, with D possibly matching TRBD1 (5 bases). Deletions cut 6 bases from V and 0 bases from J, with 6 bases between. This CDR3 has 13 amino acids. The CDR3 nucleotides are TGTGCCAGCAGGGGGACCTCTGGAAACACCATATATTTT. Translation gives CASRGTSGNTIYF.

The chain has TRBV7-2 and TRBJ2-1, with 8 bases fitting TRBD2. The CDR3 is made up of 16 amino acids. Germline V CDR1 and CDR2: SGHTA, FQGNSA. The ends lost 6 bases at V and 0 bases at J; junction bases unmatched: 7. The CDR3 DNA sequence: TGTGCCAGCAGACCACCGGCGGGGGGCTCCTACAATGAGCAGTTCTTC. This encodes CASRPPAGGSYNEQFF.

This clonotype has ten or more counts. The gene calls are TRBV20-1 and TRBJ1-1; D is perhaps TRBD1 (6 bases). Germline V lookup: CDR1 DFQATT, CDR2 SNEGSKA (reference sequence). V was pared by 6 bases and J by 7 bases, with 15 bases between. The CDR3 consists of 12 residues. Here the CDR3 DNA reads TGCAGTGCCCACGCCGACAGGCTTGAAGCTTTCTTT. Its translation: CSAHADRLEAFF.

This clonotype was seen at least ten times. The V call is TRBV20-1, the J call TRBJ1-1; D remains ambiguous. The CDR3 extends over 13 amino acids. The V gene's germline CDR1 is DFQATT and CDR2 SNEGSKA (reference sequence). The germline V and J ends were trimmed by 6 bases and 0 bases, with 11 bases remaining between them. The CDR3 nucleotides read TGCAGTGCGCCCGGACGGCTGAACACTGAAGCTTTCTTT. It is translated as CSAPGRLNTEAFF.

The chain is built from TRBV7-6 and TRBJ2-2, with D perhaps being TRBD1 or TRBD2 (6 bases each). V shed 2 bases and J shed 7 bases, with 17 bases lying between them. Per the germline V gene, CDR1 is SGHVS and CDR2 is FNYEAQ. The CDR3 is made up of 16 amino acids. CDR3 sequence: CASSLWSGAQGGELFF. CDR3 in DNA: TGTGCCAGCAGCTTATGGTCGGGGGCTCAAGGCGGGGAGCTGTTTTTT.

This clonotype was counted between two and nine times. The chain is built from TRBV6-5 and TRBJ1-5, with a possible D match to TRBD1 (6 bases). This CDR3 contains 13 residues. Germline-derived CDR1 and CDR2 are MNHEY and SVGAGI. V lost 6 bases to trimming and J lost 6 bases, with 12 bases between them. In DNA, the CDR3 is TGTGCCAGCAGAGACAGGCCTTCTCAGCCCCAGCATTTT. Amino acids: CASRDRPSQPQHF.

This clonotype was counted at least ten times. CDR3 loop: CASSLSGAVAKNIQYF. The CDR3 region has the DNA TGTGCCAGCAGCTTATCGGGGGCTGTAGCCAAAAACATTCAGTACTTC. The chain couples TRBV7-2 to TRBJ2-4; possibly TRBD1 or TRBD2 for D (6 bases each). Germline assignment: CDR1 SGHTA and CDR2 FQGNSA. The ends were cut back, 2 bases at V and 0 bases at J, with 11 bases in the middle. The CDR3 covers 16 residues.

This clonotype was detected once. This could be a read error, since a much larger clone is one nucleotide away. The chain combines TRBV2 with TRBJ2-5; possibly TRBD1 for D (5 bases). CDR3 length: 17 amino acids. Germline lookup yields CDR1 SNHLY and CDR2 FYNNEI. The CDR3 bases are TGTGCCAGCAGTGAACCCAAAACAGGCCAGGGCCAAGTGACCCAGTACTTC. The encoded protein is CASSEPKTGQGQVTQYF. Full variable domain (outside the CDR3, taken from reference TRBV2 and TRBJ2-5): EPEVTQTPSHQVTQMGQEVILRCVPISNHLYFYWYRQILGQKVEFLVSFYNNEISEKSEIFDDQFSVERPDGSNFTLKIRSTKLEDSAMYFCASSEPKTGQGQVTQYFGPGTRLLVL.

This clonotype was observed at least ten times. V is TRBV9 and J is TRBJ2-2; D unresolved. Germline V gives CDR1 SGDLS, CDR2 YYNGEE. The CDR3 sequence is 12 residues long. V lost 0 bases and J lost 5, with 2 bases in between. The CDR3 loop is CASSVDTGELFF. CDR3 DNA sequence: TGTGCCAGCAGCGTAGATACCGGGGAGCTGTTTTTT.

This clonotype was detected many times. The CDR3 protein is CSVEEGKLFF. Written as DNA, the CDR3 is TGCAGCGTTGAAGAAGGAAAACTGTTTTTT. This sequence joins TRBV29-1 and TRBJ1-4; D is unresolved. V gave up 0 bases and J gave up 10 bases, with 3 bases separating them. Germline V gene data show CDR1 as SQVTM and CDR2 as ANQGSEA. The CDR3 is made up of 10 amino acids.

This clonotype has at least ten counts. The V call is TRBV6-4, the J call TRBJ2-1; the match to TRBD2 covers 10 bases. The CDR3 runs 15 residues. Trimming removed 0 bases from V and 6 bases from J; junction bases left unmatched: 2. Germline assignment: CDR1 MRHNA and CDR2 SNTAGT. CDR3 protein: CASSDSAGGPNEQFF. Written as DNA, the CDR3 is TGTGCCAGCAGTGACTCAGCGGGGGGGCCCAATGAGCAGTTCTTC.

The chain recombines TRBV20-1 with TRBJ1-2; D gene ambiguous. This CDR3 comprises 14 residues. Trimming removed 6 bases at V and 8 bases at J, with 22 bases between. CDR1 and CDR2 (germline): DFQATT, SNEGSKA (reference sequence). The CDR3 here is CSALSLGEAGGYTF. For the CDR3, the DNA is TGCAGTGCCCTCTCGCTCGGCGAAGCGGGCGGCTACACCTTC.

The chain combines TRBV16 with TRBJ1-1; D unresolved. Germline V gene data show CDR1 as KGHSY and CDR2 as FQNENV. This CDR3 is built from 12 residues. With 0 bases removed from V and 10 bases from J, the gap between germline ends came to 9 bases. The CDR3 nucleotides read TGTGCCAGCAGCCAATCATCACGGGGAGCTTTCTTT. This encodes CASSQSSRGAFF.

This clonotype was seen many times. This chain connects TRBV2 to TRBJ2-7, with TRBD1 matching 9 bases. The J segment lost 2 bases and the V segment lost 6 bases, leaving 5 bases of the junction unmatched. The CDR3 has 14 amino acids. Per the germline V gene, CDR1 is SNHLY and CDR2 is FYNNEI. CDR3 loop: CASSGTGLTYEQYF. CDR3 coding DNA: TGTGCCAGCAGCGGGACAGGGTTAACCTACGAGCAGTACTTC.

This clonotype has a count of ten or more. The chain has TRBV4-3 and TRBJ2-2; 7 bases are shared with TRBD2. The CDR3 is 19 residues long. The trim removed 0 bases at V and 1 base at J, leaving 11 bases unmatched. Germline loops: CDR1 LGHNA, CDR2 YSLEER. The CDR3 loop reads CASSQDIGAASGNTGELFF. CDR3 sequence (DNA): TGCGCCAGCAGCCAAGATATAGGGGCCGCTAGCGGGAACACCGGGGAGCTGTTTTTT.

This rearrangement joins TRBV5-1 to TRBJ1-4; unclear D gene. Trimming cost V 2 bases and J 4 bases, with 9 bases left between them. Germline-derived CDR1 and CDR2 are SGHRS and YFSETQ. The CDR3 is 14 residues long. CDR3 amino acids: CASSFTTDNEKLFF. Written as DNA, the CDR3 is TGCGCCAGCAGCTTTACGACGGATAATGAAAAACTGTTTTTT. The full variable domain, rest sourced from reference TRBV5-1 and TRBJ1-4, is KAGVTQTPRYLIKTRGQQVTLSCSPISGHRSVSWYQQTPGQGLQFLFEYFSETQRNKGNFPGRFSGRQFSNSRSEMNVSTLELGDSALYLCASSFTTDNEKLFFGSGTQLSVL.

This clonotype has a handful of counts. The chain is built from TRBV20-1 and TRBJ1-1; 7 nucleotides align to TRBD1. Germline CDR1 and CDR2: DFQATT and SNEGSKA (reference sequence). CDR3 length: 14 amino acids. V lost 5 bases, J lost 4 bases, and 10 bases stayed unmatched. For the CDR3, the DNA is TGCAGTGCTGGACCTACAGGGGAGGGCACTGAAGCTTTCTTT. It yields the protein CSAGPTGEGTEAFF.

V and J are TRBV7-9 and TRBJ2-1; TRBD2 matches at 8 bases. V shed 5 bases, J shed 4 bases, and the junction held 10 bases outside the gene matches. The germline V gene has CDR1 SEHNR and CDR2 FQNEAQ (reference sequence). The CDR3 covers 16 residues. Here the CDR3 reads CASSPDLAGTYNEQFF. The CDR3 nucleotides are TGTGCCAGCAGCCCGGATTTAGCGGGGACTTACAATGAGCAGTTCTTC.

This clonotype was found many times. CDR3 amino acids: CASTPRAGAQPQHF. The CDR3 nucleotides are TGTGCCAGCACCCCTCGAGCGGGGGCACAGCCCCAGCATTTT. J is TRBJ1-5 and V is TRBV12-3 or TRBV12-4; possibly TRBD1 for D (6 bases). This CDR3 is 14 amino acids long. The V end was cut by 7 bases, the J end by 7 bases, with 17 bases between.

The rearrangement joins TRBV2 to TRBJ2-5, with 10 bases identical to TRBD2. The CDR3 runs to 14 residues. The V segment lost 8 bases and the J segment 2 bases; nucleotides outside the gene matches: 5. Germline assignment: CDR1 SNHLY and CDR2 FYNNEI. The CDR3 region has the DNA TGTGCCAGCCAGGGACTAGCGAGACAAGAGACCCAGTACTTC. Translated: CASQGLARQETQYF.

This clonotype was seen a handful of times. The gene calls are TRBV5-6 and TRBJ2-7, with 12 nucleotides matching TRBD2. CDR3 length equals 16 residues. V dropped 4 bases and J dropped 2; count of bases not matched to a gene: 7. CDR1 SGHDT and CDR2 YYEEEE come from the germline V gene. CDR3 in amino acids: CASSLGLAGFAYEQYF. The DNA for the CDR3 is TGTGCCAGCAGCCTCGGACTAGCGGGGTTCGCCTACGAGCAGTACTTC.